A single sample gave rise to the 15 T cell receptor beta chains below, sequenced in a study of Ad26.COV2.S vaccination and SARS-CoV-2 variants. Treatment indicated: 19 received Ad26.COV2.S at low or high dose, single or two shots; about 5 received placebo; per-sample allocation not given. Sampling was performed 63 days after the first vaccine or placebo injection. Profiling relied on immunoSEQ multiplex PCR, and the TCRdb table lists in-frame clones only, not all of them. The repertoire holds some 480,000 clones, with around 88% as singletons. This specimen consisted of peripheral blood, obtained in a trial of Ad26.COV2.S vaccine versus placebo. These receptors came from a person aged 18 to 65 who received the Ad26.COV2.S COVID-19 vaccine or a placebo.

The chain uses TRBV2 and TRBJ1-3, with a possible D match to TRBD1 (5 bases). The CDR3 runs 17 residues. Germline lookup yields CDR1 SNHLY and CDR2 FYNNEI. V was pared by 7 bases and J by 0 bases, with 19 bases between. The CDR3 DNA follows: TGTGCCAGCACTCTCCCCGGGACTCCAAGCTCTGGAAACACCATATATTTT. Residues: CASTLPGTPSSGNTIYF.

V gene TRBV6-5 combines with J gene TRBJ2-7; D remains unclear. The CDR3 contains 13 residues. Deletions cut 4 bases from V and 2 bases from J, with 9 bases between. The germline gives CDR1 MNHEY, CDR2 SVGAGI. The CDR3 region is CASSSGWPYEQYF. The CDR3 nucleotides read TGTGCCAGCAGTTCCGGGTGGCCCTACGAGCAGTACTTC.

This rearrangement joins TRBV14 to TRBJ2-1; TRBD2 matches 10 bases. V lost 4 bases and J lost 7; bases outside the gene matches: 16. The length of the CDR3 is 18 residues. CDR1 is SGHDN and CDR2 is FVKESK in the germline V gene. The CDR3 coding sequence is TGTGCCAGCAGCCCAGAGGGCTTAGCGGGAGGACGCGGGAATGAGCAGTTCTTC. It translates to CASSPEGLAGGRGNEQFF.

This rearrangement joins TRBV5-4 to TRBJ2-1; D not resolved. Deletions cut 2 bases from V and 8 bases from J, with 11 bases between. This CDR3 has 13 residues. The germline gives CDR1 SGHNT, CDR2 YYREEE (reference sequence). Here the CDR3 reads CASSFERRDEQFF. CDR3 bases: TGTGCCAGCAGCTTTGAGCGTCGCGATGAGCAGTTCTTC.

The chain has TRBV7-2 and TRBJ1-5; no reliable D call. The V and J ends lost 6 bases and 0 bases respectively, with 15 bases between them. The length of the CDR3 is 16 residues. Germline CDR1 is SGHTA and CDR2 is FQGNSA. CDR3 residues: CASSFNPPRSNQPQHF. CDR3 DNA: TGTGCCAGCAGTTTCAACCCGCCGCGTAGCAATCAGCCCCAGCATTTT.

The chain couples TRBV28 to TRBJ1-5; D not resolved. V shed 7 bases and J shed 7 bases, with 11 bases lying between them. CDR1 is MDHEN and CDR2 is SYDVKM in the germline V gene. The CDR3 has 12 amino acids. CDR3 sequence: CASNLQVQPQHF. As DNA, the CDR3 is TGTGCCAGCAACTTACAAGTCCAGCCCCAGCATTTT.

Concerning this clone: A read error may account for a junction end that differs from germline. V gene TRBV7-7 combines with J gene TRBJ2-1; 7 bases match TRBD2. This CDR3 contains 15 residues. The V gene's germline CDR1 is SSHAT and CDR2 FNYEAQ (reference sequence). The chain's CDR3 is CASSFGGSSYNEQFF. CDR3 nucleotide sequence: TGTGCTAGCAGCTTTGGCGGGAGCTCCTACAATGAGCAGTTCTTC.

The CDR3 DNA follows: TGTGCCAGCAGCTTGGCCCCAGGCCCTAACTATGGCTACACCTTC. This codes for CASSLAPGPNYGYTF. This chain uses TRBV5-5 with TRBJ1-2; unclear D gene. The CDR3 totals 15 residues. Germline V CDR1 and CDR2: SGHKS, YYEKEE (reference sequence). V shed 0 bases and J shed 0 bases, with 9 bases lying between them.

The J gene is TRBJ1-3, the V gene TRBV4-2; D remains unclear. CDR3 length equals 16 residues. Germline CDR1 LGHNA, CDR2 YNFKEQ. V was pared by 0 bases and J by 0 bases, with 9 bases between. CDR3 sequence (DNA): TGTGCCAGCAGCCAAGATCAGACCTACTCTGGAAACACCATATATTTT. Its translation: CASSQDQTYSGNTIYF.

V gene TRBV7-9 combines with J gene TRBJ1-2, with TRBD1 as a possible D gene (5 bases). The CDR3 is 12 amino acids. V dropped 6 bases and J dropped 4 bases, with 9 bases sitting between them. From germline, CDR1 is SEHNR and CDR2 FQNEAQ (reference sequence). The CDR3 nucleotides are TGTGCCAGCAGACGGGACGTCTATGGCTACACCTTC. This gives the protein CASRRDVYGYTF.

This clone was seen a single time. The V call is TRBV14, the J call TRBJ2-1, with D perhaps matching TRBD2 (6 bases). V shed 6 bases and J shed 3 bases, with 18 bases lying between them. The CDR3 consists of 16 residues. CDR1 is SGHDN, CDR2 FVKESK, per germline. In nucleotides, the CDR3 is TGTGCCAGCAGTCGGGACTGGGGGTTGGACTACAATGAGCAGTTCTTC. The encoded protein is CASSRDWGLDYNEQFF.

The chain joins TRBV29-1 to TRBJ2-3, with D uncertain. Trimming pared 7 bases from V and 1 base from J, leaving 12 bases between. This CDR3 is 13 amino acids long. Germline lookup yields CDR1 SQVTM and CDR2 ANQGSEA. The CDR3 sequence is CSELFLGTDTQYF. The CDR3 coding sequence is TGCAGCGAATTGTTCCTCGGCACAGATACGCAGTATTTT.

Comment on this clone: Other DNA sequences in the same sample also yield this CDR3. The chain has TRBV28 and TRBJ1-4; D is unresolved. The CDR3 totals 14 residues. Trimming removed 2 bases from V and 2 bases from J, with 6 bases in between. Germline assignment: CDR1 MDHEN and CDR2 SYDVKM. This chain's CDR3 is CASSLAGTNEKLFF. The CDR3 DNA is TGTGCCAGCAGTTTAGCGGGGACTAATGAAAAACTGTTTTTT.

This chain connects TRBV29-1 to TRBJ1-5, with 10 bases identical to TRBD1. This CDR3 has 14 amino acids. The germline V gene has CDR1 SQVTM and CDR2 ANQGSEA. The V and J ends lost 3 bases and 7 bases, in that order; junction bases with no gene match: 6. CDR3 residues: CSVETGGLGQPQHF. CDR3 bases: TGCAGCGTTGAGACAGGGGGCCTGGGGCAGCCCCAGCATTTT.

This clone was detected only once. The chain carries TRBV6-1 and TRBJ2-1; 13 bases map to TRBD2. The CDR3 spans 14 residues. Germline V gene lookup returns CDR1 MNHNS and CDR2 SASEGT. V lost 3 bases and J lost 12; bases outside the gene matches: 5. The CDR3 here is CASSEGLAGSTQFF. The CDR3 nucleotides are TGTGCCAGCAGTGAGGGACTAGCGGGATCCACGCAGTTCTTC.